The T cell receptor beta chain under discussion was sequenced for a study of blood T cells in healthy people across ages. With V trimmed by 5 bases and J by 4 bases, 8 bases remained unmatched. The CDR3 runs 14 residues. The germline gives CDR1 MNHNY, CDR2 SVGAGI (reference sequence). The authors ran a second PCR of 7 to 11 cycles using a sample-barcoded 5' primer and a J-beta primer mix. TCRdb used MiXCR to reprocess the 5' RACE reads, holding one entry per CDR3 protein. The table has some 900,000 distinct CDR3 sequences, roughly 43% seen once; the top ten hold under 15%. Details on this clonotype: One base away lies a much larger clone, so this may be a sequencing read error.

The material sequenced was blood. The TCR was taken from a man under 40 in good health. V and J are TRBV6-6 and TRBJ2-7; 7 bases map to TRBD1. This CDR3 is CASSDDPQGYEQYF. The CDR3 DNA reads TGTGCCAGCAGTGACGATCCACAGGGGTACGAGCAGTACTTC.